The 21 T cell receptor beta chains presented below share a single source sample, sequenced in a study of graft-versus-host responses after intestinal transplantation. Data came from immunoSEQ multiplex PCR; TCRdb stores just in-frame clones and leaves some out. The data contain tens of thousands of clones, about 90% of them singletons. These TCRs are of unknown antigen specificity. Sequenced material: unstimulated CD4+ T cells sorted from spleen or lymph node cells, taken before transplant. Source of these receptors: a human donor who was the organ donor for an intestinal transplant.

The rearrangement links TRBV6-4 to TRBJ1-5, with D uncertain. V lost 0 bases to trimming and J lost 0 bases, with 6 bases between them. CDR1 and CDR2 from the germline V gene are MRHNA and SNTAGT. CDR3 length: 15 amino acids. The CDR3 nucleotides are TGTGCCAGCAGTGACTCGGACGGTAGCAATCAGCCCCAGCATTTT. Translating it yields CASSDSDGSNQPQHF.

The chain carries TRBV4-3 and TRBJ2-7; TRBD1 aligns across 11 bases. V was pared by 0 bases and J by 3 bases, with 4 bases of the junction left unmatched. This CDR3 has 16 amino acids. Germline V lookup: CDR1 LGHNA, CDR2 YSLEER. CDR3 residues: CASSQDAGTGGYEQYF. Here the CDR3 DNA reads TGCGCCAGCAGCCAAGACGCGGGGACAGGGGGCTACGAGCAGTACTTC.

The V and J genes are TRBV2 and TRBJ1-5; D not resolved. The CDR3 covers 12 residues. The germline V and J ends were trimmed by 5 bases and 4 bases, with 6 bases remaining between them. CDR1 SNHLY and CDR2 FYNNEI come from the germline V gene. The CDR3 is CASSRLNQPQHF. DNA of the CDR3: TGTGCCAGCAGTAGGTTAAATCAGCCCCAGCATTTT.

The chain recombines TRBV5-1 with TRBJ2-2, with unresolved D. V was clipped by 0 bases and J by 2 bases, with 2 bases between them. Per germline, CDR1 SGHRS and CDR2 YFSETQ. The CDR3 has 13 residues. For the CDR3, the DNA is TGCGCCAGCAGCTTGGCTAACACCGGGGAGCTGTTTTTT. Protein: CASSLANTGELFF.

The chain couples TRBV29-1 to TRBJ2-3, with 13 nucleotides matching TRBD2. Trimming removed 3 bases from V and 4 bases from J; junction bases left unmatched: 7. CDR1 and CDR2 (germline): SQVTM, ANQGSEA. The CDR3 loop spans 16 amino acids. As DNA, the CDR3 is TGCAGCGTTGAGGGTTTACTAGCGGGAGGGCCAGATACGCAGTATTTT. Translating gives CSVEGLLAGGPDTQYF.

V is TRBV6-8 and J is TRBJ2-7, with a weak D call TRBD2 (6 bases). This CDR3 comprises 13 residues. V was trimmed by 7 bases and J by 3 bases, leaving 13 bases between them. Germline lookup yields CDR1 MNHGY and CDR2 SAAAGT. The CDR3 DNA is TGTGCCAGCACAACCGGGAGTCTCTACGAGCAGTACTTC. Its translation is CASTTGSLYEQYF.

This clone was counted once. The gene calls are TRBV11-2 and TRBJ2-1, with 11 bases lining up with TRBD2. CDR1 and CDR2 (germline): SGHAT, FQNNGV. The CDR3 extends over 15 amino acids. The junction had 8 bases not matched to a gene; V was cut back by 5 bases and J by 8 bases. The CDR3 here is CASSLGLAGSDEQFF. The CDR3 DNA reads as TGTGCCAGCAGCCTCGGACTAGCGGGTAGCGATGAGCAGTTCTTC.

The V and J genes are TRBV7-2 and TRBJ2-7; perhaps D is TRBD1 or TRBD2 (5 bases each). Looked up from germline, CDR1 is SGHTA and CDR2 is FQGNSA. The CDR3 spans 15 residues. The germline V and J ends were trimmed by 5 bases and 1 base, with 15 bases remaining between them. CDR3 region: CASSHRDGPSYEQYF. DNA for the CDR3: TGTGCCAGCAGCCACCGGGACGGGCCTTCCTACGAGCAGTACTTC.

The chain recombines TRBV4-1 with TRBJ2-7, with 8 bases matching TRBD1. This CDR3 is 15 amino acids long. The trim removed 3 bases at V and 2 bases at J, leaving 6 bases unmatched. Looked up from germline, CDR1 is MGHRA and CDR2 is YSYEKL. The DNA of the CDR3 is TGCGCCAGCAGCCACGGACAGGGCCCTACCTACGAGCAGTACTTC. Encoded protein: CASSHGQGPTYEQYF.

This chain uses TRBV28 with TRBJ2-7; 7 nucleotides align to TRBD2. The germline CDR1 and CDR2 sequences are MDHEN and SYDVKM. With V trimmed by 6 bases and J by 6 bases, 17 bases remained unmatched. The CDR3 totals 16 residues. The CDR3 loop reads CASRAGGAAGLSEQYF. DNA for the CDR3: TGTGCCAGCAGGGCGGGCGGGGCAGCGGGATTGAGCGAGCAGTACTTC.

The chain carries TRBV28 and TRBJ1-5; possibly TRBD1 for D (5 bases). The CDR3 has 12 amino acids. The ends were cut back, 6 bases at V and 11 bases at J, with 14 bases in the middle. CDR1 and CDR2 from the germline V gene are MDHEN and SYDVKM. CDR3 in DNA: TGTGCCAGCAGCCCCGCCCGGACATCCCAGCATTTT. It yields the protein CASSPARTSQHF.

CDR3 residues: CAIRQGSSGNTIYF. The CDR3 coding sequence is TGTGCCATTAGACAGGGGAGCTCTGGAAACACCATATATTTT. This sequence joins TRBV10-3 and TRBJ1-3, with 8 nucleotides matching TRBD1. The CDR3 consists of 14 residues. CDR1 is ENHRY and CDR2 is SYGVKD in the germline V gene. With V trimmed by 9 bases and J by 0 bases, 4 bases remained unmatched.

The rearrangement joins TRBV2 to TRBJ1-6; 7 bases match TRBD1. Germline V lookup: CDR1 SNHLY, CDR2 FYNNEI. The CDR3 spans 14 residues. The J segment lost 13 bases and the V segment lost 6 bases, leaving 12 bases of the junction unmatched. The CDR3 DNA follows: TGTGCCAGCAGCGGGGAAAAGGGGGCGCTTCCCCTCCACTTT. It translates to CASSGEKGALPLHF.

The chain joins TRBV7-2 to TRBJ2-3; no clear D gene. V lost 1 base to trimming and J lost 4 bases, with 3 bases between them. The CDR3 consists of 12 residues. CDR1 and CDR2 (germline): SGHTA, FQGNSA. DNA of the CDR3: TGTGCCAGCAGCTTAGGGGCAGATACGCAGTATTTT. It encodes CASSLGADTQYF.

The CDR3 DNA reads TGTGCCAGCAGTGAAATGGAGAAAACTGGGGCCAACGTCCTGACTTTC. This codes for CASSEMEKTGANVLTF. The chain couples TRBV6-1 to TRBJ2-6; D not resolved. Trimming took off 2 bases at V and 2 bases at J, with 10 bases between the two ends. Germline CDR1 is MNHNS and CDR2 is SASEGT. The CDR3 has 16 amino acids.

J is TRBJ2-7 and V is TRBV6-6, with a possible D match to TRBD1 (6 bases). Germline V gene lookup returns CDR1 MNHNY and CDR2 SVGAGI (reference sequence). The CDR3 sequence is 14 residues long. The ends were cut back, 2 bases at V and 6 bases at J, with 14 bases in the middle. The CDR3 spells CASSYRQGMAEQYF. Written as DNA, the CDR3 is TGTGCCAGCAGTTACCGGCAGGGGATGGCCGAGCAGTACTTC.

This clone showed up just a few times. CDR3 sequence (DNA): TGTGCCAGCAGCTTTACAGGGGGCGAGACCCAGTACTTC. Translation gives CASSFTGGETQYF. The chain employs TRBV7-9 and TRBJ2-5; 9 bases agree with TRBD1. Losses at the gene ends were 3 bases for V and 5 bases for J; bases not matched to a gene: 1. CDR1 and CDR2 from the germline V gene are SEHNR and FQNEAQ (reference sequence). This CDR3 contains 13 residues. The variable domain in full, with the rest retrieved from reference TRBV7-9 and TRBJ2-5, is DTGVSQNPRHKITKRGQNVTFRCDPISEHNRLYWYRQTLGQGPEFLTYFQNEAQLEKSRLLSDRFSAERPKGSFSTLEIQRTEQGDSAMYLCASSFTGGETQYFGPGTRLLVL.

The chain carries TRBV6-5 and TRBJ1-1; 10 bases align to TRBD1. With V trimmed by 2 bases and J by 5 bases, 2 bases remained unmatched. Per germline, CDR1 MNHEY and CDR2 SVGAGI. The CDR3 spans 14 residues. The CDR3 sequence is CASSYGTGDTEAFF. As DNA, the CDR3 is TGTGCCAGCAGTTACGGGACAGGGGATACTGAAGCTTTCTTT.

This sequence joins TRBV11-3 and TRBJ2-1; 10 nucleotides align to TRBD2. The CDR3 covers 16 residues. The V segment lost 5 bases and the J segment 9 bases; nucleotides outside the gene matches: 13. Looked up from germline, CDR1 is SGHNT and CDR2 is YENEEA. This CDR3 reads CASSVRRAGGGGEQFF. CDR3 coding DNA: TGTGCCAGCAGCGTCCGAAGAGCGGGAGGGGGGGGTGAGCAGTTCTTC.

This clone has a handful of counts. This chain connects TRBV5-1 to TRBJ1-5, with D perhaps matching TRBD1 (6 bases). Germline assignment: CDR1 SGHRS and CDR2 YFSETQ. This CDR3 has 14 amino acids. The V end was cut by 1 base, the J end by 5 bases, with 10 bases between. The CDR3 DNA reads as TGCGCCAGCAGCTTGCACTACAGGGATCAGCCCCAGCATTTT. This translates into CASSLHYRDQPQHF.

The genes are TRBV5-4 and TRBJ2-7; D possibly corresponds to TRBD1 (5 bases). The CDR3 covers 14 residues. V lost 1 base and J 3 bases, leaving 11 bases between the germline ends. CDR1 is SGHNT, CDR2 YYREEE, per germline (reference sequence). CDR3 bases: TGTGCCAGCAGCTTGACACAGGCCTACTACGAGCAGTACTTC. Translation: CASSLTQAYYEQYF. Filled out from reference TRBV5-4 and TRBJ2-7, the complete variable domain reads ETGVTQSPTHLIKTRGQQVTLRCSSQSGHNTVSWYQQALGQGPQFIFQYYREEENGRGNFPPRFSGLQFPNYSSELNVNALELDDSALYLCASSLTQAYYEQYFGPGTRLTVT.